Listed below are T cell receptor beta chains from one sample, sequenced in a study of Ad26.COV2.S vaccination and SARS-CoV-2 variants. Using immunoSEQ multiplex PCR, the repertoire was profiled, and TCRdb retains in-frame clones only, with some absent. The data contain 440,000 or so clones, approximately 92% of them singletons. The sequences come from peripheral blood, collected in a trial of Ad26.COV2.S vaccine versus placebo. These receptors all stem from a person aged 18-60 years who received the Ad26.COV2.S COVID-19 vaccine or a placebo. CDR3s include the opening cysteine and the closing phenylalanine or tryptophan. The D gene is left open where the match is weak. The size field is filled for only some rows; it gives once, few, many or a size class.

cdr3_aa cdr3_nt d_call j_call clone_size v_call cdr3_length
CASSKGQGETEAFF TGTGCCAGCAGCAAAGGACAGGGCGAGACTGAAGCTTTCTTT TRBD1 TRBJ1-1 once TRBV7-9 14
CASSQATYEQYF TGTGCCAGCAGCCAAGCCACCTACGAGCAGTACTTC NA TRBJ2-7 NA TRBV3-1/TRBV3-2 12
CASSYLTSGANVLTF TGTGCCAGCAGTTACCTCACCTCTGGGGCCAACGTCCTGACTTTC NA TRBJ2-6 NA TRBV6-2/TRBV6-3 15
CASSPRQGNTEAFF TGTGCCAGCAGCCCCAGACAGGGGAACACTGAAGCTTTCTTT TRBD1 TRBJ1-1 NA TRBV7-9 14
CASSLGLYEQYF TGTGCCAGCAGCCTCGGGCTCTACGAGCAGTACTTC NA TRBJ2-7 NA TRBV14 12
CASSLMGAPTNEKLFF TGTGCCAGCAGCTTAATGGGGGCTCCAACTAATGAAAAACTGTTTTTT NA TRBJ1-4 NA TRBV7-9 16
CASGKGRHLEAFF TGTGCCAGCGGCAAGGGGCGACACTTGGAAGCTTTCTTT NA TRBJ1-1 NA TRBV2 13
CASSRRWDFRISGANVLTF TGTGCCAGCAGCAGGAGGTGGGACTTTCGGATCTCTGGGGCCAACGTCCTGACTTTC NA TRBJ2-6 NA TRBV5-6 19
CASSGGTGAEAFF TGTGCCAGCAGCGGAGGGACAGGGGCTGAAGCTTTCTTT TRBD1 TRBJ1-1 once TRBV9 13
CASSDRVGEKLFF TGCGCCAGCAGTGACCGCGTTGGTGAAAAACTGTTTTTT NA TRBJ1-4 NA TRBV10-1 13
CASSPGRSSYNSPLHF TGTGCCAGCAGCCCCGGGAGGAGCTCCTATAATTCACCCCTCCACTTT NA TRBJ1-6 NA TRBV7-2 16
CSVRQGRSNQPQHF TGCAGCGTCCGACAGGGACGAAGCAATCAGCCCCAGCATTTT TRBD1 TRBJ1-5 NA TRBV29-1 14
CASSPRDRFDGYTF TGTGCCAGCTCACCAAGGGACAGATTCGATGGCTACACCTTC TRBD1 TRBJ1-2 NA TRBV18 14
CASSTVVWTEAFF TGTGCCAGCAGTACGGTGGTTTGGACTGAAGCTTTCTTT NA TRBJ1-1 NA TRBV12-3/TRBV12-4 13
CASSLNRRGPKDYGYTF TGTGCCAGCAGCTTAAATAGGAGAGGCCCAAAGGACTATGGCTACACCTTC NA TRBJ1-2 NA TRBV7-6 17
CASRCHSGTSTDTQYF TGTGCAAGTCGCTGCCATAGCGGGACCAGCACAGATACGCAGTATTTT NA TRBJ2-3 NA TRBV12-2 16
CASSQSGGVETQYF TGCGCCAGCAGCCAGAGCGGGGGGGTAGAGACCCAGTACTTC TRBD2 TRBJ2-5 NA TRBV4-1 14
CASSQQRDFPAAPSSYEQYF TGCGCCAGCAGCCAACAAAGGGACTTCCCGGCCGCTCCGAGCTCCTACGAGCAGTACTTC NA TRBJ2-7 NA TRBV4-3 20
CASSQGRGPGELFF TGCGCCAGCAGCCAAGGACGAGGGCCCGGGGAGCTGTTTTTT NA TRBJ2-2 NA TRBV4-3 14
CAWSPTGYGYTF TGTGCCTGGTCCCCCACGGGGTATGGCTACACCTTC NA TRBJ1-2 once TRBV30 12
CASSYPGTRQDWVGEQYF TGTGCCAGCAGTTACCCCGGGACAAGACAGGACTGGGTAGGCGAGCAGTACTTC NA TRBJ2-7 NA TRBV6-7 18
CASSKRGRDEQFF TGTGCCAGCAGTAAAAGGGGGAGGGATGAGCAGTTCTTC NA TRBJ2-1 NA TRBV6-5 13
CASSHSKYRDQQPQHF TGTGCCAGCAGCCACTCTAAATACAGGGATCAGCAGCCCCAGCATTTT NA TRBJ1-5 NA TRBV6-2/TRBV6-3 16
CASSVANSGAYEQYF TGTGCCAGCAGCGTAGCTAACAGCGGGGCCTACGAGCAGTACTTC TRBD2 TRBJ2-7 NA TRBV9 15
CASKDTLTSTGELFF TGTGCCAGTAAAGACACCCTCACGAGCACCGGGGAGCTGTTTTTT NA TRBJ2-2 NA TRBV19 15
CASSLIAVGNEQFF TGTGCCAGCAGCTTAATAGCCGTTGGCAATGAGCAGTTCTTC NA TRBJ2-1 NA TRBV7-9 14
CASSLRLRSGANVLTF TGTGCCAGCAGCTTAAGGTTGCGCTCTGGGGCCAACGTCCTGACTTTC NA TRBJ2-6 NA TRBV7-2 16
CASSPEAGGELFF TGTGCCAGCAGCCCAGAGGCGGGCGGGGAGCTGTTTTTT NA TRBJ2-2 once TRBV11-3 13
CASSDVIDTQYF TGTGCCAGCAGCGATGTTATAGATACGCAGTATTTT NA TRBJ2-3 NA TRBV7-2 12
CASSESGTGTYNEQFF TGCGCCAGCAGTGAGTCGGGGACAGGGACCTACAATGAGCAGTTCTTC TRBD1 TRBJ2-1 NA TRBV10-2 16
CASSFHRGNRANYGYTF TGTGCCAGCAGCTTTCACAGGGGTAATCGAGCTAACTATGGCTACACCTTC TRBD1 TRBJ1-2 NA TRBV7-2 17
CASSSTGTALSGANVLTF TGCGCCAGCAGCTCAACCGGGACAGCACTCTCTGGGGCCAACGTCCTGACTTTC TRBD1 TRBJ2-6 NA TRBV4-1 18
CATSRDLSFQYF TGTGCCACCAGCAGAGATCTAAGTTTCCAGTATTTT NA TRBJ2-3 NA TRBV15 12
CAWSSGDNYEQYF TGTGCCTGGAGCAGCGGGGACAACTACGAGCAGTACTTC NA TRBJ2-7 NA TRBV30 13
CASSPRTSGGPGTDTQYF TGTGCCAGCAGCCCTCGGACTAGCGGGGGCCCGGGGACAGATACGCAGTATTTT TRBD2 TRBJ2-3 NA TRBV3-1/TRBV3-2 18
CASSLGMWTDTQYF TGTGCCAGCAGCTTAGGGATGTGGACAGATACGCAGTATTTT NA TRBJ2-3 NA TRBV7-2 14
CASSPGQGKQFF TGTGCCAGCAGCCCCGGACAGGGGAAGCAGTTCTTC TRBD1 TRBJ2-1 NA TRBV7-2 12
CASNPSGVGTDTQYF TGTGCCAGCAACCCCAGCGGGGTAGGGACAGATACGCAGTATTTT TRBD2 TRBJ2-3 NA TRBV9 15
CASSYSGLAGFTQYF TGTGCCAGCAGTTACTCTGGGCTAGCGGGGTTTACGCAGTATTTT TRBD2 TRBJ2-3 NA TRBV6-5 15
CASSPDPRGWAGNTIYF TGCGCCAGCAGCCCTGACCCTCGTGGATGGGCTGGAAACACCATATATTTT NA TRBJ1-3 NA TRBV4-3 17
CASSSSSNQPQHF TGTGCCAGCAGCTCGTCTAGCAATCAGCCCCAGCATTTT NA TRBJ1-5 NA TRBV11-2 13
CASSYGGWDSFVNTIYF TGTGCCAGCAGCTACGGAGGGTGGGATAGTTTTGTGAACACCATATATTTT NA TRBJ1-3 NA TRBV7-2 17
CASSPTPNSGNTIYF TGTGCCAGCTCACCAACGCCTAACTCTGGAAACACCATATATTTT NA TRBJ1-3 NA TRBV18 15
CASSPISGGADGYTF TGTGCCAGCAGCCCTATCTCGGGGGGGGCTGATGGCTACACCTTC NA TRBJ1-2 NA TRBV28 15
CSVEDLAGVTDTQYF TGCAGCGTTGAAGATCTAGCGGGGGTTACAGATACGCAGTATTTT TRBD2 TRBJ2-3 NA TRBV29-1 15
CASSRDRGDTEAFF TGTGCCAGCAGCCGGGACAGGGGGGACACTGAAGCTTTCTTT TRBD1 TRBJ1-1 NA TRBV14 14
CASSFDFFGANEQFF TGTGCCAGCAGCTTCGACTTCTTCGGGGCCAATGAGCAGTTCTTC NA TRBJ2-1 NA TRBV7-2 15
CASSYQRTAGFMNTEAFF TGTGCCAGCAGTTACCAACGAACGGCGGGGTTCATGAACACTGAAGCTTTCTTT NA TRBJ1-1 NA TRBV6-2/TRBV6-3 18
CASSLASGGAREQFF TGTGCCAGCAGCTTGGCTAGCGGGGGGGCCCGCGAGCAGTTCTTC TRBD2 TRBJ2-1 NA TRBV5-4 15
CASSLGQGVLNAGELFF TGCGCCAGCAGCTTAGGACAGGGGGTTCTTAACGCCGGGGAGCTGTTTTTT TRBD1 TRBJ2-2 NA TRBV5-1 17
CATTGPYRTYNEQFF TGTGCCACCACAGGGCCTTACCGTACTTACAATGAGCAGTTCTTC NA TRBJ2-1 once TRBV19 15
CASSFPGVSEAFF TGTGCCAGCAGTTTCCCAGGGGTCAGTGAAGCTTTCTTT NA TRBJ1-1 NA TRBV27 13
CASSQAQGAWSTIYF TGTGCCAGCAGCCAAGCTCAGGGGGCGTGGTCCACCATATATTTT TRBD1 TRBJ1-3 few TRBV14 15
CASSSTGVTDTQYF TGTGCCAGCAGTTCTACGGGGGTGACAGATACGCAGTATTTT NA TRBJ2-3 NA TRBV27 14